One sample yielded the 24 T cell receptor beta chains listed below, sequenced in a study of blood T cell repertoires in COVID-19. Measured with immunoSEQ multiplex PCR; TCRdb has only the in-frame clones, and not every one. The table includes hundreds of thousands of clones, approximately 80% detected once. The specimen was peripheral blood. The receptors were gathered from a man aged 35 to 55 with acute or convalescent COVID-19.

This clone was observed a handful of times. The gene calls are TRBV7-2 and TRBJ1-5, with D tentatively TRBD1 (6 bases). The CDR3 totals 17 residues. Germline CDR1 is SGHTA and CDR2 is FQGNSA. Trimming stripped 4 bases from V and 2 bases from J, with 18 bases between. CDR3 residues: CASSSLGGAQGNQPQHF. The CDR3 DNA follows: TGTGCCAGCAGCTCCCTCGGGGGGGCGCAAGGCAATCAGCCCCAGCATTTT.

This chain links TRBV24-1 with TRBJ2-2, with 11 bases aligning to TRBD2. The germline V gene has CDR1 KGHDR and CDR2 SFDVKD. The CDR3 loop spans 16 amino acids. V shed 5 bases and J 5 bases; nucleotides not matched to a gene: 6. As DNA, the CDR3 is TGTGCCACCAGTGGCCCACTAGCGGGAGCGACCGGGGAGCTGTTTTTT. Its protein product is CATSGPLAGATGELFF.

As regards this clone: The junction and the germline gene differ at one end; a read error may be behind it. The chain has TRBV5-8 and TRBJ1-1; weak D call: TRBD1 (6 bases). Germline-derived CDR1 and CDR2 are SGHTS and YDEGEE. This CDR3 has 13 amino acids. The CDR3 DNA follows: TGTGCCAGCAGCTTGAGTTGGGACACAGAAGCTTTCTTT. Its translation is CASSLSWDTEAFF.

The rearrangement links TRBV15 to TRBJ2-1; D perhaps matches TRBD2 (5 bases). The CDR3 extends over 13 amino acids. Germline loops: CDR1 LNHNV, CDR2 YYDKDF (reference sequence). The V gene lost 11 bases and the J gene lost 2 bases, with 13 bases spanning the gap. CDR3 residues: CAVRTGTYNEQFF. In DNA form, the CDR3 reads TGTGCCGTAAGGACTGGCACCTACAATGAGCAGTTCTTC.

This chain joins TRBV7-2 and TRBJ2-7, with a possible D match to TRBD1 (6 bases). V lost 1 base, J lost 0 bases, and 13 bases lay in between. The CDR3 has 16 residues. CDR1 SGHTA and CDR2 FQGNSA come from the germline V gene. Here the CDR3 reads CASSLVGQPHSYEQYF. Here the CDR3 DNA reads TGTGCCAGCAGCTTAGTCGGACAGCCCCACTCCTACGAGCAGTACTTC.

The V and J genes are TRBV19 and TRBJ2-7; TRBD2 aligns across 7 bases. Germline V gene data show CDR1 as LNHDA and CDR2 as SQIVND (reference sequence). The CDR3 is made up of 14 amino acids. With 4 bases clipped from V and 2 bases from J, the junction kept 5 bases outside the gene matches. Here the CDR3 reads CASSRLADPYEQYF. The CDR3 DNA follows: TGTGCCAGTAGTAGACTAGCTGATCCCTACGAGCAGTACTTC.

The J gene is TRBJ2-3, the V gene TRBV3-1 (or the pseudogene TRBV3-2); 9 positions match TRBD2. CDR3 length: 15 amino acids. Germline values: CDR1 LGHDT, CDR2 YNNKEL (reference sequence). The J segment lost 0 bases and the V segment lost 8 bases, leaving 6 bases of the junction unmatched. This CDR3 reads CASASAGGSTDTQYF. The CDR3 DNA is TGTGCCAGCGCCTCAGCGGGAGGAAGCACAGATACGCAGTATTTT.

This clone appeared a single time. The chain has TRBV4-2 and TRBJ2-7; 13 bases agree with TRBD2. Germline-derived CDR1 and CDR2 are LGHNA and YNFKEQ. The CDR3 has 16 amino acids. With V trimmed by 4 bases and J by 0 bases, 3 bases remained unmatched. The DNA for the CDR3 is TGTGCCAGCAGCCCACTAGCGGGAGGGAGCTCCTACGAGCAGTACTTC. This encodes CASSPLAGGSSYEQYF.

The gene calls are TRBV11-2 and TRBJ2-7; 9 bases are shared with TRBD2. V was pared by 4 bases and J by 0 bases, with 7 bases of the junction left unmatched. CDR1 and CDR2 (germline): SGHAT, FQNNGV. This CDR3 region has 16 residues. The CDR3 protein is CASSSLSGRNSYEQYF. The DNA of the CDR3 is TGTGCCAGCAGCTCACTGAGCGGGAGGAACTCCTACGAGCAGTACTTC.

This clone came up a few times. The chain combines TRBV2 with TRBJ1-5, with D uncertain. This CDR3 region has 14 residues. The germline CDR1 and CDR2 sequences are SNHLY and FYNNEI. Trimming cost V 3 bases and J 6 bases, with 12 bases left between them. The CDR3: CASSDVPRAQPQHF. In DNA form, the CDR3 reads TGTGCCAGCAGTGACGTCCCGCGGGCTCAGCCCCAGCATTTT.

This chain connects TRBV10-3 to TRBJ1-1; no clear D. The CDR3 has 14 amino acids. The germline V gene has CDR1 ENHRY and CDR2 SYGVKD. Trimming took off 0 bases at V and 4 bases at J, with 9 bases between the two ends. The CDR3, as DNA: TGTGCCATCAGTGAGTCGGGGAGCAGCACTGAAGCTTTCTTT. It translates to CAISESGSSTEAFF.

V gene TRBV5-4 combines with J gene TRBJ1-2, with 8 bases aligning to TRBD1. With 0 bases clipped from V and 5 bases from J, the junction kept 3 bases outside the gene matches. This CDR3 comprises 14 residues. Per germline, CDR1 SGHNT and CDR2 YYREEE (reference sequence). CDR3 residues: CASSLAHRGYGYTF. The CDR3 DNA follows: TGTGCCAGCAGCTTGGCCCACAGGGGGTATGGCTACACCTTC.

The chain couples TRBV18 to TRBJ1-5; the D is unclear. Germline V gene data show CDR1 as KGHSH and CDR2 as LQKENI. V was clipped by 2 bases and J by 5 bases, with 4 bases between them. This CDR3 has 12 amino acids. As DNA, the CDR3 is TGTGCCAGCTCACCAGAGGATCAGCCCCAGCATTTT. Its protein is CASSPEDQPQHF. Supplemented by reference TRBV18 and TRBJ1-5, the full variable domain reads NAGVMQNPRHLVRRRGQEARLRCSPMKGHSHVYWYRQLPEEGLKFMVYLQKENIIDESGMPKERFSAEFPKEGPSILRIQQVVRGDSAAYFCASSPEDQPQHFGDGTRLSIL.

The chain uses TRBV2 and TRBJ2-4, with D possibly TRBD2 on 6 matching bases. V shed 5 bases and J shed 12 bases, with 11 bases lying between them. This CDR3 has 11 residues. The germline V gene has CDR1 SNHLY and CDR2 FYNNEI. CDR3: CASSWSGPQYF. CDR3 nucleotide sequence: TGTGCCAGCAGTTGGAGCGGGCCTCAGTACTTC.

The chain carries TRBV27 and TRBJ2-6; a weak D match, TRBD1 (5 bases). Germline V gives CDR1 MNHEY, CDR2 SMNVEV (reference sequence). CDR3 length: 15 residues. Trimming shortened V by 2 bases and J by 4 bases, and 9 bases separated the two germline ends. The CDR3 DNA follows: TGTGCCAGCAGTTTACAGGGATCCGGGGCCAACGTCCTGACTTTC. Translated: CASSLQGSGANVLTF.

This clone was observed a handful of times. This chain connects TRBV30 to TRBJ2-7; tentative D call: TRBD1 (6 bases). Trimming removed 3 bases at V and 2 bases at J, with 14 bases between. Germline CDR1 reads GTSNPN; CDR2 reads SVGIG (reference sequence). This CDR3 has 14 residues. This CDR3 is CAWREDSPTYEQYF. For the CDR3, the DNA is TGTGCCTGGAGAGAGGACAGTCCGACCTACGAGCAGTACTTC.

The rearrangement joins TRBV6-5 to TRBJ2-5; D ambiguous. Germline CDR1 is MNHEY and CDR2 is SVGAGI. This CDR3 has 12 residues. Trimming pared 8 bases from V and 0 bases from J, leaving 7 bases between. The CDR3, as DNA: TGTGCCAGCTCTAGGTACCAAGAGACCCAGTACTTC. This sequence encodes CASSRYQETQYF.

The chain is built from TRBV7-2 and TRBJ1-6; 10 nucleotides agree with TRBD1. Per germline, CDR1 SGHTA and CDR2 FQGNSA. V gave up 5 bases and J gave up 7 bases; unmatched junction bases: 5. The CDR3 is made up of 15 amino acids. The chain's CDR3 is CASSPRTGGNSPLHF. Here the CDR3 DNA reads TGTGCCAGCAGCCCCAGGACAGGGGGGAATTCACCCCTCCACTTT.

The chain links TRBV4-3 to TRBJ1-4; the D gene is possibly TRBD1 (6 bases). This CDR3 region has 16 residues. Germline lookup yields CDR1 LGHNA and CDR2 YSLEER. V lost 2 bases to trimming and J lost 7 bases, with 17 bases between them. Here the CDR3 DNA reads TGCGCCAGCAGCCAAACCCAAGACAGGTATTCTGAAAAACTGTTTTTT. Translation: CASSQTQDRYSEKLFF.

CDR3 bases: TGCGCCAGCAGCTTGGGTTGGGCACCAGAACAAGAGACCCAGTACTTC. As protein: CASSLGWAPEQETQYF. The chain joins TRBV5-1 to TRBJ2-5; no reliable D call. The CDR3 extends over 16 amino acids. CDR1 is SGHRS, CDR2 YFSETQ, per germline. V lost 0 bases, J lost 2 bases, and 14 bases lay in between. Together with reference TRBV5-1 and TRBJ2-5, the CDR3 gives the full variable domain: KAGVTQTPRYLIKTRGQQVTLSCSPISGHRSVSWYQQTPGQGLQFLFEYFSETQRNKGNFPGRFSGRQFSNSRSEMNVSTLELGDSALYLCASSLGWAPEQETQYFGPGTRLLVL.

The CDR3 spells CASSVEGTYEQYF. CDR3 DNA sequence: TGTGCCAGCAGCGTAGAGGGCACCTACGAGCAGTACTTC. The chain joins TRBV25-1 to TRBJ2-7; possibly TRBD2 for D (5 bases). Per the germline V gene, CDR1 is MGHDK and CDR2 is SYGVNS. Trimming took 6 bases from V and 2 from J, leaving 11 bases between them. The CDR3 spans 13 residues.

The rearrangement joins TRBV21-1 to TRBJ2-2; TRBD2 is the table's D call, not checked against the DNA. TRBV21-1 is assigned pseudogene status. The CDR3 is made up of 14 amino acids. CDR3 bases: TGTGCCAGCACCCTAGGAGCGGGAGTCCGGGAGCTGTTTTTT. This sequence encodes CASTLGAGVRELFF.

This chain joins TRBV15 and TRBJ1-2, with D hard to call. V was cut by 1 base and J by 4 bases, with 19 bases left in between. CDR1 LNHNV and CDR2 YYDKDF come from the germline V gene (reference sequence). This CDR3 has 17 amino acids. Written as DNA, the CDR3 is TGTGCCACCAGCAGAGTGCGTGGTGAGGCAGAGTCCTATGGCTACACCTTC. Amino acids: CATSRVRGEAESYGYTF.

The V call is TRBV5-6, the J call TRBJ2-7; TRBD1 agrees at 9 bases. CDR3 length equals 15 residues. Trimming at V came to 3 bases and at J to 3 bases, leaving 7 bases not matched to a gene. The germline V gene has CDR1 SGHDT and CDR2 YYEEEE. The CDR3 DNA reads TGTGCCAGCAGCTGGGTGGACAGGGGAAGCTACGAGCAGTACTTC. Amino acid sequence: CASSWVDRGSYEQYF.